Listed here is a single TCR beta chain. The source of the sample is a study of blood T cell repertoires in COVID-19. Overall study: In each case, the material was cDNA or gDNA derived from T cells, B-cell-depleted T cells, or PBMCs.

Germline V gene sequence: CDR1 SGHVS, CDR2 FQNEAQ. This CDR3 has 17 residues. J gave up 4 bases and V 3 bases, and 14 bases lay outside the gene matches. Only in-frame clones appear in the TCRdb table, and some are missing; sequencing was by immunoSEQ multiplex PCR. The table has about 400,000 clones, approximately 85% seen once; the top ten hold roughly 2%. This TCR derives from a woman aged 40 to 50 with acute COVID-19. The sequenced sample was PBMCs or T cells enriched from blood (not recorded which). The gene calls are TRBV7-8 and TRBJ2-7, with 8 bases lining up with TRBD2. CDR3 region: CASSFPGASGGVYEQYF. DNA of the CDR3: TGTGCCAGCAGCTTCCCAGGGGCGAGCGGGGGAGTTTACGAGCAGTACTTC.